At least ten counts were recorded for the clone carrying this TCR beta chain. Antigen specificity is unknown. The sample originates from a study of T-cell reconstitution after alpha-beta-depleted transplantation in children. The V segment lost 4 bases and the J segment 0 bases; nucleotides outside the gene matches: 3. Germline loops: CDR1 MDHEN, CDR2 SYDVKM. There are 14 residues in the CDR3. Unique molecular identifiers were built into the TCRbeta library. TCRdb ran MiXCR on the PCR reads and lists one entry per CDR3 protein. The table includes about 600,000 distinct CDR3 sequences, roughly 24% detected once. Study conclusions and caveats: T-cell counts and diversity were attributed mostly to newly produced T cells one year after transplant. Several hundred graft clones that had expanded were reportedly the source of alpha-beta T cells about two months after transplant. Where some patients showed high TCRbeta diversity at day 60, it came from recipient T cells and thymic progenitors that had survived.

The receptor was isolated from a boy younger than two who had a stem cell transplant for acute myeloid leukemia, so the T cells may come from the graft donor. The chain recombines TRBV28 with TRBJ2-7; 7 positions match TRBD1. Sequences were derived from PBMCs, mostly from graft donor cells, sampled 360 days after TCRalphabeta/CD19-depleted stem cell transplant. The CDR3 bases are TGTGCCAGCAGTTCCCGGGACAGCTCCTACGAGCAGTACGTC. It encodes CASSSRDSSYEQYV.